The table lists the clone carrying this T cell receptor beta chain with a few counts. As handled by the study authors: From reference gene primer amplification, estimates of nucleated cell counts were derived. The table came from immunoSEQ multiplex PCR; TCRdb's copy has only in-frame clones and leaves some out. From that table come the V and J calls and clone size; the DNA was used to work out D and trimming. The sample consists of 62,000 or so clones, under 80% of them appearing once. This sample is drawn from a study of blood T cell repertoires in COVID-19. Whole-study context: Both acute and convalescent COVID-19 samples were obtained from the United States, Italy and Spain.

The V segment lost 4 bases and the J segment 5 bases; nucleotides outside the gene matches: 6. The CDR3 has 14 residues. Germline V gene lookup returns CDR1 LNHDA and CDR2 SQIVND (reference sequence). Material for sequencing was peripheral blood. The chain has TRBV19 and TRBJ2-5, with TRBD1 matching over 8 bases. The source of this sequence is a human donor in a cohort sampled during active COVID-19. The CDR3 is CASSTTGVDETQYF. The CDR3 nucleotides read TGTGCCAGTAGTACGACAGGGGTAGATGAGACCCAGTACTTC.